The rows below give T cell receptor beta chains drawn from one sample of a study of identifying expanded T cells in peripheral blood. Clones were sequenced by immunoSEQ multiplex PCR, and TCRdb holds only the in-frame ones, with some missing. The table records roughly 100,000 clones, roughly 89% of them present only once. Sequences were obtained from blood. These receptors all come from a person between 18 and 75 years old in good health. CDR3s include the opening cysteine and the closing phenylalanine or tryptophan. The order of the fields is CDR3 length, V gene, J gene, CDR3 protein.

13,TRBV6-5,TRBJ1-4,CASRGRGNEKLFF
12,TRBV2,TRBJ2-7,CASSEGYYEQYF
17,TRBV27,TRBJ2-7,CASSLSVGRGQGNEQYF
13,TRBV29-1,TRBJ2-3,CSVERRAVDTQYF
10,TRBV28,TRBJ2-5,CASRGETQYF
15,TRBV6-6,TRBJ1-5,CASSRSPGSNQPQHF
17,TRBV7-9,TRBJ2-3,CASSSGPTSGYSDTQYF
14,TRBV5-1,TRBJ1-5,CASSQTGGIQPQHF
16,TRBV5-4,TRBJ2-3,CASSLSSQAHTDTQYF
13,TRBV14,TRBJ1-2,CASSPDRNYGYTF
15,TRBV28,TRBJ2-5,CASSLPDTGQETQYF
18,TRBV19,TRBJ2-3,CASRKGRRGANVKDTQYF
15,TRBV6-5,TRBJ1-2,CASSFRAGNTYGYTF
11,TRBV6-1,TRBJ1-1,CASSPWAEAFF
14,TRBV30,TRBJ2-3,CACHPPTQADTQYF
18,TRBV7-8,TRBJ2-1,CASSLDFVVASSYNEQFF
14,TRBV4-1,TRBJ1-1,CASSQVPGNTEAFF
14,TRBV29-1,TRBJ2-2,CSVEEQPYTGELFF
14,TRBV19,TRBJ1-2,CASSLEGVGYGYTF
15,TRBV7-2,TRBJ1-5,CASSLRAGSNQPQHF
19,TRBV13,TRBJ1-5,CASSLGLFGQGGDNQPQHF
16,TRBV6-6,TRBJ1-1,CASRPQGPGVLPEAFF
16,TRBV18,TRBJ2-1,CASSPTGLAVYNEQFF
12,TRBV2,TRBJ2-7,CASSVQGYEQYF
15,TRBV18,TRBJ1-6,CASSPIGQERSPLHF
15,TRBV6-6,TRBJ1-2,CASSTSGTGTHGYTF
14,TRBV7-8,TRBJ2-5,CASSLRSGKRTQYF
15,TRBV19,TRBJ1-5,CASSDIGGSGQPQHF
11,TRBV20-1,TRBJ1-2,CSARVRLEVAF
15,TRBV6-5,TRBJ1-1,CASSYGSKGKTEAFF
15,TRBV7-9,TRBJ2-5,CASSLEGQGTETQYF
14,TRBV9,TRBJ1-2,CASSVDLASYGYTF
15,TRBV9,TRBJ2-1,CASSVGRGSYNEQFF
12,TRBV10-3,TRBJ1-2,CAISDQDYGYTF
15,TRBV5-5,TRBJ2-1,CASGRDLDRPHEQFF
14,TRBV5-4,TRBJ1-5,CASSLFGTNQPQHF
15,TRBV7-8,TRBJ1-3,CASSQFLSSGNTIYF
11,TRBV20-1,TRBJ2-5,CSARGGETQYF
11,TRBV19,TRBJ1-2,CASSIVGGYTF
15,TRBV14,TRBJ2-7,CASSLHRDREREQYF
14,TRBV5-8,TRBJ2-1,CASSLGGSYNEQFF
16,TRBV2,TRBJ1-6,CASRRRTGSGNSPLHF
15,TRBV18,TRBJ2-2,CASSPQGVRTGELFF
17,TRBV19,TRBJ1-5,CASSRRTGFSFNQPQHF
14,TRBV29-1,TRBJ1-1,CSVPRGGLRTEAFF
15,TRBV5-6,TRBJ2-4,CASSTPRQGRNIQYF
22,TRBV7-2,TRBJ2-3,CASSLALILLEGGGLRADTQYF
14,TRBV6-5,TRBJ2-5,CASSLLAGQETQYF
16,TRBV7-2,TRBJ2-5,CASSSLLLRQRETQYF
15,TRBV4-1,TRBJ2-1,CASSQFGPSYNEQFF
15,TRBV29-1,TRBJ2-3,CSVAGSRGGTDTQYF
15,TRBV9,TRBJ2-1,CASSLGGGWADEQFF
13,TRBV30,TRBJ1-2,CAWSVWDGLGYTF
12,TRBV7-2,TRBJ2-5,CASEGPGETQYF
12,TRBV10-2,TRBJ2-7,CASRDRGYEQYF